The rows below give T cell receptor beta chains drawn from one sample of a study of blood T cell repertoires in COVID-19. Profiled with immunoSEQ multiplex PCR; TCRdb holds only in-frame clones, not every one. The repertoire holds about 340,000 clones, with under 95% as singletons. Sequencing was carried out using PBMCs or T cells enriched from blood (not recorded which). These receptors were collected from a woman aged 25 to 45 who had recovered from COVID-19. Each CDR3 is given with its conserved first and last residue. The D gene is left open where the match is weak. Some rows have no size entry. The others give once, few or many, or a class for an expanded clone.

j_call	clone_size	v_call	d_call	cdr3_length	cdr3_aa	cdr3_nt
TRBJ2-5	-	TRBV19	-	14	CASNSPGLRETQYF	TGTGCCAGTAACTCGCCGGGACTCCGGGAGACCCAGTACTTC
TRBJ1-1	-	TRBV30	-	13	CAGGLEGPREAFF	TGTGCCGGGGGATTAGAGGGCCCCCGAGAAGCTTTCTTT
TRBJ1-4	-	TRBV19	-	15	CASSARLASNEKLFF	TGTGCCAGTAGTGCACGACTAGCATCGAATGAAAAACTGTTTTTT
TRBJ2-2	-	TRBV5-1	TRBD2	15	CASSTTSGITGELFF	TGCGCCAGCAGCACGACTAGCGGGATTACCGGGGAGCTGTTTTTT
TRBJ2-7	-	TRBV2	-	15	CASRQDAGQFYEQYF	TGTGCCAGCAGGCAAGATGCGGGACAGTTTTACGAGCAGTACTTC
TRBJ1-6	-	TRBV28	TRBD1	14	CASSTGQGNSPLHF	TGTGCCAGCAGTACAGGACAGGGGAATTCACCCCTCCACTTT
TRBJ2-2	once	TRBV3-1/TRBV3-2	TRBD2	15	CASSQGTRISGELFF	TGTGCCAGCAGCCAAGGGACTAGAATCTCCGGGGAGCTGTTTTTT
TRBJ2-1	-	TRBV11-2	TRBD2	15	CASTPSGITYNEQFF	TGTGCCAGCACCCCTAGCGGGATTACCTACAATGAGCAGTTCTTC
TRBJ1-2	-	TRBV2	-	15	CASRPTPDGAYGYTF	TGTGCCAGCAGGCCCACCCCCGACGGAGCCTATGGCTACACCTTC
TRBJ2-7	-	TRBV3-1/TRBV3-2	-	16	CASSQAVTGTNYEQYF	TGTGCCAGCAGCCAAGCGGTCACAGGGACCAACTACGAGCAGTACTTC
TRBJ1-3	-	TRBV4-1	-	16	CASSQQDSYSGNTIYF	TGCGCCAGCAGCCAACAAGACAGCTACTCTGGAAACACCATATATTTT
TRBJ1-1	-	TRBV29-1	-	13	CSVQGRLNTEAFF	TGCAGCGTCCAGGGCAGATTGAACACTGAAGCTTTCTTT
TRBJ2-4	-	TRBV7-9	TRBD2	14	CASSRTSGENIQYF	TGTGCCAGCAGCCGGACTAGCGGCGAAAACATTCAGTACTTC
TRBJ2-1	once	TRBV3-1/TRBV3-2	TRBD2	14	CASSRLAGDDEQFF	TGTGCCAGCAGCCGGCTAGCGGGGGACGATGAGCAGTTCTTC
TRBJ1-4	-	TRBV5-3	-	15	CARSLGKDSFEKLFF	TGTGCCAGAAGCTTGGGTAAGGACAGTTTTGAAAAACTGTTTTTT
TRBJ2-1	-	TRBV6-2/TRBV6-3	TRBD2	17	CASSPRAGLAGYNEQFF	TGTGCCAGCAGCCCCCGGGCGGGACTAGCGGGGTACAATGAGCAGTTCTTC
TRBJ2-3	once	TRBV5-1	TRBD2	19	CASSRWTSGGNNRADTQYF	TGCGCCAGCAGCCGGTGGACTAGCGGGGGGAATAACCGTGCAGATACGCAGTATTTT
TRBJ1-5	-	TRBV5-1	-	15	CASSLGGGYNQPQHF	TGCGCCAGCAGCTTGGGGGGGGGATACAATCAGCCCCAGCATTTT
TRBJ1-1	-	TRBV10-2	TRBD1	13	CASISGGYTEAFF	TGCGCCAGCATTTCAGGGGGCTACACTGAAGCTTTCTTT
TRBJ1-6	-	TRBV7-9	-	16	CASSSPKGDYNSPLHF	TGTGCCAGCAGCTCCCCTAAAGGGGACTATAATTCACCCCTCCACTTT
TRBJ1-1	-	TRBV18	TRBD1	14	CASSQGQGATEAFF	TGTGCCAGCTCACAAGGACAGGGGGCCACTGAAGCTTTCTTT